Sequencing of this T cell receptor (beta chain) was carried out in a study of T cell repertoires in cytomegalovirus infection. Study as a whole: A matching HLA type, together with CMV infection, was signaled by public TCR beta signatures. General study points: Clonotype analysis showed dominance of the ex vivo response by HLA-C-restricted CMV-specific TCR beta clonotypes. Carriers of CMV plus the relevant HLA were identified by cumulative public TCR beta family frequency.

TCRdb re-derived calls from the reads in MiXCR, one entry per CDR3 protein. The profile shows over 150,000 distinct CDR3 sequences, about 17% of them singletons. Only a few counts were recorded for this clonotype. Its antigen is unknown. The origin of this receptor is a human donor in good health (CMV status not recorded). Some clones in this sample may be carry-over from other donors' samples. Sequenced sample: CD8+ T cells from PBMCs.

The CDR3 nucleotides read TGTGCCAGCAGTTCCGGCCAGGGGCCTAGCACAGATACGCAGTATTTT. Amino acid sequence: CASSSGQGPSTDTQYF. V and J are TRBV28 and TRBJ2-3; D might be TRBD1 (6 bases). Germline V gives CDR1 MDHEN, CDR2 SYDVKM. Deletions cut 4 bases from V and 0 bases from J, with 14 bases between. The CDR3 extends over 16 amino acids.